Here is one TCR beta chain with its context. The sample originates from a study of blood T cell repertoires in COVID-19. Study details: Acute and convalescent COVID-19 specimens originated in the United States, Italy and Spain. Sample material is recorded as cDNA or gDNA derived from T cells, B-cell-depleted T cells, or PBMCs.

Methods used by the authors: Cell counts per sample came from amplifying reference gene primers. Sequencing was performed with immunoSEQ multiplex PCR; in TCRdb, only in-frame clones are kept and a portion is missing. The V and J calls and clone size are taken from that table; D and trimming were inferred from the DNA. The sample lists about 100,000 clones, roughly 87% occurring once. J lost 6 bases, V lost 3 bases, and 7 bases had no gene match. The CDR3 is 15 amino acids. Germline CDR1 SGHNT, CDR2 YENEEA. The sequenced sample was peripheral blood. This receptor was obtained from a woman aged 55-69 years with acute or convalescent COVID-19. The chain has TRBV11-3 and TRBJ2-1; 8 bases map to TRBD2. The DNA for the CDR3 is TGTGCCAGCAGCTTTGGTCTAGCGGGTGGCAATGAGCAGTTCTTC. Amino acids: CASSFGLAGGNEQFF.